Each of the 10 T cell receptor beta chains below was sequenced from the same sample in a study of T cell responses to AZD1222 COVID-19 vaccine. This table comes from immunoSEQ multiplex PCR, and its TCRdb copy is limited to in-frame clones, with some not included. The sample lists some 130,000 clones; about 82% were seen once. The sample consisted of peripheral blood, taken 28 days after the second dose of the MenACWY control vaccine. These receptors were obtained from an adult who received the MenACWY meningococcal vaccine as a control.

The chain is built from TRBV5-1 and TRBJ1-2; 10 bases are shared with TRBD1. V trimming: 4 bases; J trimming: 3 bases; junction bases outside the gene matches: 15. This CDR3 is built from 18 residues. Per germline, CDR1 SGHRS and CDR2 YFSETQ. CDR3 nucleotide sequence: TGCGCCAGCAGCCCCCTTGGGACAGGGGAGTCTTGGGACTATGGCTACACCTTC. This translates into CASSPLGTGESWDYGYTF.

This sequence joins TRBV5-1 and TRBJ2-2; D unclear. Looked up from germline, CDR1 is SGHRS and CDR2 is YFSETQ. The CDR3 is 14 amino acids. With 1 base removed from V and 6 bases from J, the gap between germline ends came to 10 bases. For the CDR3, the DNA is TGCGCCAGCAGCTTGCAAGTACGCGCCGGGGAGCTGTTTTTT. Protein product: CASSLQVRAGELFF.

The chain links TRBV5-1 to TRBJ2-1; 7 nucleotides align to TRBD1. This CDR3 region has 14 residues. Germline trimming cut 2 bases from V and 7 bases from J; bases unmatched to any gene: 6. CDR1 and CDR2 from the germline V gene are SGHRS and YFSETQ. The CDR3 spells CASSFLEGANEQFF. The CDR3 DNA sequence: TGCGCCAGCAGCTTCTTAGAGGGGGCGAATGAGCAGTTCTTC.

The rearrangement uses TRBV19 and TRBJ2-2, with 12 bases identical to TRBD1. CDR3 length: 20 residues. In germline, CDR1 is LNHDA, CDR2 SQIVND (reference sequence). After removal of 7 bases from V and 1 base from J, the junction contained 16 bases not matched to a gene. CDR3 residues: CASTITPGQGARGNTGELFF. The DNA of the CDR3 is TGTGCCAGTACCATTACCCCGGGACAGGGGGCTAGAGGGAACACCGGGGAGCTGTTTTTT.

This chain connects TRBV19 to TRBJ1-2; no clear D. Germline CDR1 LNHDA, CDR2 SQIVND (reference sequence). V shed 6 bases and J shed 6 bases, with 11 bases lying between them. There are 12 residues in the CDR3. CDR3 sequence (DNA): TGTGCCAGTAGATCGGACTCTCATGGCTACACCTTC. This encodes CASRSDSHGYTF.

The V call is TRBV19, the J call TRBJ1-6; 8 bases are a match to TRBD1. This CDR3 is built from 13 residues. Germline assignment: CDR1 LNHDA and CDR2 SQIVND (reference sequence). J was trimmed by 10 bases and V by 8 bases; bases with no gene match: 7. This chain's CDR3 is CASGDRQRSPLHF. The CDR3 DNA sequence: TGTGCCAGTGGGGACAGGCAGCGGTCACCCCTCCACTTT. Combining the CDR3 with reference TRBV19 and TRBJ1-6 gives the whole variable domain DGGITQSPKYLFRKEGQNVTLSCEQNLNHDAMYWYRQDPGQGLRLIYYSQIVNDFQKGDIAEGYSVSREKKESFPLTVTSAQKNPTAFYLCASGDRQRSPLHFGNGTRLTVT.

CDR3 in amino acids: CASSFQAGGRTGELFF. In DNA, the CDR3 is TGTGCCAGCAGCTTCCAAGCGGGAGGGCGAACCGGGGAGCTGTTTTTT. The chain carries TRBV7-2 and TRBJ2-2; TRBD2 matches 10 bases. Germline values: CDR1 SGHTA, CDR2 FQGNSA. After removal of 3 bases from V and 5 bases from J, the junction contained 6 bases not matched to a gene. The CDR3 totals 16 residues. The full variable domain, in which reference TRBV7-2 and TRBJ2-2 provide the parts outside the CDR3, is GAGVSQSPSNKVTEKGKDVELRCDPISGHTALYWYRQSLGQGLEFLIYFQGNSAPDKSGLPSDRFSAERTGGSVSTLTIQRTQQEDSAVYLCASSFQAGGRTGELFFGEGSRLTVL.

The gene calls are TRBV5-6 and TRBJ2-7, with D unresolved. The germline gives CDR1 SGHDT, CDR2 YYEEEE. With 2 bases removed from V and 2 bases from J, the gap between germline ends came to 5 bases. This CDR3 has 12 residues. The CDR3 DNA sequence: TGTGCCAGCAGCTTACCCACCTACGAGCAGTACTTC. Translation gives CASSLPTYEQYF.

In DNA, the CDR3 is TGTGCCAGCAGACTACCCCCCGCGGCCGCTTTCTTT. As protein: CASRLPPAAAFF. The chain is built from TRBV12-3 or TRBV12-4 and TRBJ1-1; D not certain. The CDR3 runs 12 residues. V lost 6 bases to trimming and J lost 11 bases, with 16 bases between them.

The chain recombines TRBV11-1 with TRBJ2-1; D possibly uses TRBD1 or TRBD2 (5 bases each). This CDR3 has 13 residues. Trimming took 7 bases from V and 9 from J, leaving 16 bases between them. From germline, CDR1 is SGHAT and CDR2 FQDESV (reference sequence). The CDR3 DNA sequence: TGTGCCAGCACCCTGGACATTGAGGGTGAGCAGTTCTTC. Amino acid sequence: CASTLDIEGEQFF.